These 20 T cell receptor beta chains were all obtained from the same sample, sequenced in a study of cytomegalovirus exposure and HLA in healthy donors. Use of 60 Vbeta and 13 Jbeta primers characterized the PCR. Generated by immunoSEQ multiplex PCR, the TCRdb table keeps only in-frame clones and is missing some. The repertoire includes around 200,000 clones, under 85% of them detected once, and approximately 10% sits in the top ten. The source material was PBMCs. The source is a woman aged 45-65 years in good health and CMV-seropositive.

V usage is TRBV6-6 and J usage is TRBJ1-5, with D uncertain. Germline CDR1 reads MNHNY; CDR2 reads SVGAGI (reference sequence). The CDR3 consists of 16 residues. V gave up 7 bases and J gave up 0 bases, with 16 bases separating them. The CDR3 sequence: CASNPTGQHSNQPQHF. The CDR3 nucleotides read TGTGCCAGCAATCCGACTGGCCAGCATAGCAATCAGCCCCAGCATTTT.

The chain couples TRBV28 to TRBJ1-1; D unclear. The germline V gene has CDR1 MDHEN and CDR2 SYDVKM. The germline V and J ends were trimmed by 9 bases and 3 bases, with 11 bases remaining between them. CDR3 size: 12 residues. The CDR3 nucleotides are TGTGCCAGTGGCCAAATTTACACTGAAGCTTTCTTT. It codes for CASGQIYTEAFF.

The rearrangement joins TRBV2 to TRBJ2-5; perhaps TRBD1 as D (7 bases). V was clipped by 1 base and J by 2 bases, with 14 bases between them. Germline CDR1 and CDR2: SNHLY and FYNNEI. There are 16 residues in the CDR3. For the CDR3, the DNA is TGTGCCAGCAGTGAAGGACAGGGAGGCGGACAAGAGACCCAGTACTTC. Amino acids: CASSEGQGGGQETQYF.

The chain has TRBV19 and TRBJ2-7, with D possibly TRBD1 on 6 matching bases. Germline assignment: CDR1 LNHDA and CDR2 SQIVND (reference sequence). V gave up 5 bases and J gave up 0 bases, with 14 bases separating them. This CDR3 spans 15 amino acids. CDR3 amino acids: CASSYSDRSSYEQYF. The CDR3 coding sequence is TGTGCCAGTAGTTACTCTGACAGGAGCTCCTACGAGCAGTACTTC.

This sequence joins TRBV9 and TRBJ1-1, with 8 bases aligning to TRBD1. CDR1 and CDR2 (germline): SGDLS, YYNGEE. With 2 bases clipped from V and 4 bases from J, the junction kept 10 bases outside the gene matches. This CDR3 comprises 16 residues. The CDR3 DNA is TGTGCCAGCAGCGTCGACAGGGGTCAGCCGAGCACTGAAGCTTTCTTT. It translates to CASSVDRGQPSTEAFF.

This sequence joins TRBV19 and TRBJ2-5, with D perhaps matching TRBD2 (5 bases). The germline gives CDR1 LNHDA, CDR2 SQIVND (reference sequence). CDR3 length equals 14 residues. V gave up 5 bases and J gave up 5 bases, with 15 bases separating them. Here the CDR3 reads CASSDQSGWETQYF. The CDR3 DNA is TGTGCCAGTAGTGACCAGTCGGGGTGGGAGACCCAGTACTTC.

This rearrangement joins TRBV9 to TRBJ1-4, with 9 bases that match TRBD1. Germline CDR1 and CDR2: SGDLS and YYNGEE. The CDR3 contains 15 residues. The junction had 6 bases not matched to a gene; V was cut back by 3 bases and J by 6 bases. This CDR3 reads CASSADRGGHEKLFF. The CDR3 region has the DNA TGTGCCAGCAGCGCGGACAGGGGAGGACATGAAAAACTGTTTTTT.

The V gene is TRBV9, the J gene TRBJ1-6; TRBD1 agrees at 10 bases. The CDR3 runs 18 residues. V shed 4 bases and J 7 bases; nucleotides not matched to a gene: 14. The germline CDR1 and CDR2 sequences are SGDLS and YYNGEE. The DNA for the CDR3 is TGTGCCAGCAGCCCCCGTGGGGGACAGGGGACGCGGAATTCACCCCTCCACTTT. It is translated as CASSPRGGQGTRNSPLHF.

This clone was counted a few times. The rearrangement joins TRBV6-5 to TRBJ2-7; maybe TRBD1 (5 bases). The V gene's germline CDR1 is MNHEY and CDR2 SVGAGI. The CDR3 length is 15 residues. Trimming pared 4 bases from V and 3 bases from J, leaving 16 bases between. The CDR3 nucleotides read TGTGCCAGCAGTTGGGGCGTAGTGGGAAACTACGAGCAGTACTTC. This translates into CASSWGVVGNYEQYF.

The V call is TRBV28, the J call TRBJ1-1; 9 nucleotides line up with TRBD1. CDR1 and CDR2 (germline): MDHEN, SYDVKM. J lost 2 bases, V lost 6 bases, and 1 base had no gene match. CDR3 length equals 13 residues. CDR3 bases: TGTGCCAGCAGGGACAGGGGTAACACTGAAGCTTTCTTT. As protein: CASRDRGNTEAFF.

The chain recombines TRBV6-5 with TRBJ1-3; D might be TRBD1 (6 bases). CDR3 size: 14 residues. In germline, CDR1 is MNHEY, CDR2 SVGAGI. V was pared by 6 bases and J by 1 base, with 10 bases between. The CDR3 coding sequence is TGTGCCAGCAGGGACAGACAGTCTGGAAACACCATATATTTT. This gives the protein CASRDRQSGNTIYF.

The chain employs TRBV28 and TRBJ2-3, with 12 bases lining up with TRBD2. The trim removed 1 base at V and 2 bases at J, leaving 7 bases unmatched. CDR1 is MDHEN and CDR2 is SYDVKM in the germline V gene. This CDR3 is 18 amino acids long. The DNA for the CDR3 is TGTGCCAGCAGTTTATACCTAGCGGGGGGGGAAATCACAGATACGCAGTATTTT. The encoded protein is CASSLYLAGGEITDTQYF.

This rearrangement joins TRBV5-1 to TRBJ2-3; 7 nucleotides agree with TRBD2. The V and J ends lost 4 bases and 6 bases, in that order; junction bases with no gene match: 2. Germline assignment: CDR1 SGHRS and CDR2 YFSETQ. CDR3 length equals 12 residues. This CDR3 is CASSAGDDTQYF. The CDR3 DNA reads TGCGCCAGCAGCGCGGGAGACGATACGCAGTATTTT.

This chain connects TRBV5-1 to TRBJ2-5; D may be TRBD2 (5 bases). The CDR3 sequence is 12 residues long. V was pared by 5 bases and J by 4 bases, with 9 bases between. In germline, CDR1 is SGHRS, CDR2 YFSETQ. CDR3 nucleotides: TGCGCCAGCAGGAAAGGGAGAGAGACCCAGTACTTC. Its translation is CASRKGRETQYF.

This clone appeared a single time. This sequence joins TRBV19 and TRBJ2-2; D remains ambiguous. The CDR3 spans 12 residues. Trimming shortened V by 5 bases and J by 6 bases, and 7 bases separated the two germline ends. In germline, CDR1 is LNHDA, CDR2 SQIVND (reference sequence). CDR3 loop: CASSRRSGELFF. CDR3 nucleotides: TGTGCCAGTAGTCGGCGGTCCGGGGAGCTGTTTTTT.

A single count supports this clone. This chain connects TRBV5-1 to TRBJ2-7; TRBD1 aligns across 10 bases. The CDR3 runs to 16 residues. CDR1 is SGHRS, CDR2 YFSETQ, per germline. Unmatched junction bases numbered 8, after V lost 4 bases and J lost 1 base. CDR3 DNA: TGCGCCAGCAGCCCACGGACAGGGGGGGAGTCCTACGAGCAGTACTTC. This translates into CASSPRTGGESYEQYF. Filled out from reference TRBV5-1 and TRBJ2-7, the complete variable domain reads KAGVTQTPRYLIKTRGQQVTLSCSPISGHRSVSWYQQTPGQGLQFLFEYFSETQRNKGNFPGRFSGRQFSNSRSEMNVSTLELGDSALYLCASSPRTGGESYEQYFGPGTRLTVT.

The gene calls are TRBV9 and TRBJ1-1; TRBD1 matches 10 bases. The CDR3 has 19 amino acids. Germline V lookup: CDR1 SGDLS, CDR2 YYNGEE. J lost 3 bases, V lost 4 bases, and 18 bases had no gene match. The CDR3 spells CASSPIGGTGVRSDTEAFF. DNA of the CDR3: TGTGCCAGCAGCCCCATAGGGGGGACAGGGGTTCGGTCGGACACTGAAGCTTTCTTT.

This rearrangement joins TRBV6-5 to TRBJ2-2, with D perhaps TRBD2 (5 bases). Trimming removed 10 bases at V and 2 bases at J, with 11 bases between. The CDR3 has 13 amino acids. Germline V gene sequence: CDR1 MNHEY, CDR2 SVGAGI. The CDR3 DNA reads TGTGCCACCGCCGACTATAACACCGGGGAGCTGTTTTTT. This sequence encodes CATADYNTGELFF.

J is TRBJ2-3 and V is TRBV7-7, with D unclear. CDR1 and CDR2 from the germline V gene are SSHAT and FNYEAQ (reference sequence). The V end lost 1 base, the J end lost 4 bases, and 6 bases lay between the germline ends. The CDR3 extends over 13 amino acids. The CDR3 DNA sequence: TGTGCCAGCAGCTTAGGTCGGGCAGATACGCAGTATTTT. Protein: CASSLGRADTQYF.

The genes are TRBV5-3 and TRBJ1-1; possible D gene TRBD1, 5 bases. TRBV5-3 is an open reading frame whose function is uncertain. The CDR3 contains 16 residues. V lost 2 bases and J 4 bases, leaving 18 bases between the germline ends. CDR3 nucleotide sequence: TGTGCCAGAAGCTTTCGGGGGTGTTTGAGATTCACTGAAGCTTTCTTT. Its protein is CARSFRGCLRFTEAFF.